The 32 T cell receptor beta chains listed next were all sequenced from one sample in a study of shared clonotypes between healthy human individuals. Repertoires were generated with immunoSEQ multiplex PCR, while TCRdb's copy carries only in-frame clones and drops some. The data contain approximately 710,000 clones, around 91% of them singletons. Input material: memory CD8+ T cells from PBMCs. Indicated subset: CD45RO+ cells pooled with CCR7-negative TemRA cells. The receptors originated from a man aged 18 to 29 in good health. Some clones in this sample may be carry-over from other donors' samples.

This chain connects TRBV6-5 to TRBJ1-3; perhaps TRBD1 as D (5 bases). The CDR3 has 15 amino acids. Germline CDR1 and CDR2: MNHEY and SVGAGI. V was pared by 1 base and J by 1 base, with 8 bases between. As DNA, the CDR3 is TGTGCCAGCAGTTACTTCGGGACGTCTGGAAACACCATATATTTT. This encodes CASSYFGTSGNTIYF.

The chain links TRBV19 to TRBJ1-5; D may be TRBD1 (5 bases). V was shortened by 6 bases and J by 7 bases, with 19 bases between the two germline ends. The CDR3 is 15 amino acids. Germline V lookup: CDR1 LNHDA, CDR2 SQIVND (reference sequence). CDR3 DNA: TGTGCCAGTAGAAGTAACAGGAGGGAAACACAGCCCCAGCATTTT. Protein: CASRSNRRETQPQHF.

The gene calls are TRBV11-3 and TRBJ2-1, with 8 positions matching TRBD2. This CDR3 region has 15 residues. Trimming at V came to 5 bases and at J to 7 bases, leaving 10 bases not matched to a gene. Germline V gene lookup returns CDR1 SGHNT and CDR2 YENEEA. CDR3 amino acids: CASSTIAGLPNEQFF. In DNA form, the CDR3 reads TGTGCCAGCAGCACAATAGCGGGACTGCCTAATGAGCAGTTCTTC.

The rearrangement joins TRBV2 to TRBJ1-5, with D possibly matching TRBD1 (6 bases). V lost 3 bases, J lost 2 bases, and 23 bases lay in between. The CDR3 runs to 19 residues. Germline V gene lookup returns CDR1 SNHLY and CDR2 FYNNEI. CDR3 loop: CASSDRAGEYMIRNQPQHF. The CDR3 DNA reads TGTGCCAGCAGTGACAGGGCAGGGGAGTATATGATTCGCAATCAGCCCCAGCATTTT.

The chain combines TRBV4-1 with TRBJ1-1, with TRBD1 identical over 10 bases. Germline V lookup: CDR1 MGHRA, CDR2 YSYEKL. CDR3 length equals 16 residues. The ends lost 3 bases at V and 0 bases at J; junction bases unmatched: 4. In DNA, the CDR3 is TGCGCCAGCAGCCACCCGGGACAGGGGCTGAACACTGAAGCTTTCTTT. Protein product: CASSHPGQGLNTEAFF.

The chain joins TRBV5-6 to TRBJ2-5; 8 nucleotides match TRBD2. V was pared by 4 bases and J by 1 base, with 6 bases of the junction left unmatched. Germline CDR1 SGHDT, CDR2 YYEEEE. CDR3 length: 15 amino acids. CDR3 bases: TGTGCCAGCAGCCAATTAGCGGGGAGCCAAGAGACCCAGTACTTC. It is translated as CASSQLAGSQETQYF.

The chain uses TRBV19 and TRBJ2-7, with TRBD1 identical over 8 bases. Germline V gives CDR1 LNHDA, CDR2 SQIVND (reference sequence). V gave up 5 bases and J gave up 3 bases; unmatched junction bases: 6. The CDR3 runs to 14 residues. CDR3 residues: CASSFGQGNYEQYF. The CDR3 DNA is TGTGCCAGTAGTTTCGGACAGGGCAACTACGAGCAGTACTTC.

CDR3 sequence (DNA): TGCGCCAGCAGCCAAGATCTGAGCCCCGAGCAGTACTTC. Its translation: CASSQDLSPEQYF. V and J are TRBV4-3 and TRBJ2-7; D gene ambiguous. This CDR3 contains 13 residues. V dropped 0 bases and J dropped 6 bases, with 9 bases sitting between them. Germline V lookup: CDR1 LGHNA, CDR2 YSLEER.

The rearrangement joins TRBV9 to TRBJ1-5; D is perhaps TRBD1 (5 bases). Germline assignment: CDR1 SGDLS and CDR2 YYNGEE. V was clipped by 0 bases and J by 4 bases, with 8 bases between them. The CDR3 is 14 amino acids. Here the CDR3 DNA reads TGTGCCAGCAGCGTAGACAGGAGGAATCAGCCCCAGCATTTT. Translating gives CASSVDRRNQPQHF.

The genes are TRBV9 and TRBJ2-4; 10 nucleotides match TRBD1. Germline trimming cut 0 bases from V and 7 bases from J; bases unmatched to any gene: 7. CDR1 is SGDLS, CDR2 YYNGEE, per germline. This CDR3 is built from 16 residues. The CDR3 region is CASSVAGTGATNIQYF. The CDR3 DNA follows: TGTGCCAGCAGCGTAGCGGGGACAGGGGCTACCAACATTCAGTACTTC.

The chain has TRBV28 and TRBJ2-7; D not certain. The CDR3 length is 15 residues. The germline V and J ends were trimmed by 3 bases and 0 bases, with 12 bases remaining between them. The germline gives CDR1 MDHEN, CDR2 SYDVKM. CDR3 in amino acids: CASSFVRLSSYEQYF. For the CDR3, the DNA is TGTGCCAGCAGTTTTGTCAGGCTGAGCTCCTACGAGCAGTACTTC.

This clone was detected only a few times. The CDR3 sequence: CASSINPPGSVAGGAFF. In DNA, the CDR3 is TGTGCCAGTAGTATCAATCCCCCGGGGTCCGTGGCCGGGGGAGCTTTCTTT. This chain links TRBV19 with TRBJ1-1, with D tentatively TRBD1 (5 bases). The CDR3 runs 17 residues. CDR1 is LNHDA, CDR2 SQIVND, per germline (reference sequence). V gave up 3 bases and J gave up 10 bases, with 27 bases separating them.

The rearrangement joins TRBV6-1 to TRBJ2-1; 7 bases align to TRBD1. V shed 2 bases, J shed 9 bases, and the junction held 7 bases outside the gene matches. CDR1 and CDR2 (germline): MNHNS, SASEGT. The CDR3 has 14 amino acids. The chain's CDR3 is CASSEFSQGIEQFF. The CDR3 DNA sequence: TGTGCCAGCAGTGAATTTTCACAGGGGATTGAGCAGTTCTTC.

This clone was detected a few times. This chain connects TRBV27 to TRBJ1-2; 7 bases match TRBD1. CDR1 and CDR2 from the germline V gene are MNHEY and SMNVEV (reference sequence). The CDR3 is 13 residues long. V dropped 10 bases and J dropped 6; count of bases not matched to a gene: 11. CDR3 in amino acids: CATTGRGYDGYTF. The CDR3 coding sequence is TGTGCCACTACCGGCAGGGGGTATGATGGCTACACCTTC.

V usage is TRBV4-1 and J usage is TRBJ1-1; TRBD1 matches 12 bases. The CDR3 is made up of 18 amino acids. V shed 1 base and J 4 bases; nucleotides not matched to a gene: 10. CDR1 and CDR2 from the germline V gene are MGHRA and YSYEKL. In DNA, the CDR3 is TGCGCCAGCAGCCAAGGATCGGGACAGGGGGCTTTGGGCACTGAAGCTTTCTTT. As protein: CASSQGSGQGALGTEAFF.

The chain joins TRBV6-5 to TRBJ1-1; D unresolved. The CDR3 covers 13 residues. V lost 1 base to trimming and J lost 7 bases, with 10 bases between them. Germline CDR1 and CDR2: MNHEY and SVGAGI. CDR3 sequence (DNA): TGTGCCAGCAGTTACTGGTTGGGTGATGAAGCTTTCTTT. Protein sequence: CASSYWLGDEAFF.

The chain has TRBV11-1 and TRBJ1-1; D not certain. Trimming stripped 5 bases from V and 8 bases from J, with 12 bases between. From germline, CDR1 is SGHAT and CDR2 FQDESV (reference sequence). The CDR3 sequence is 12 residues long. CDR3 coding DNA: TGTGCCAGCAGCCCAAGACGGGGAGAAGCTTTCTTT. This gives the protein CASSPRRGEAFF.

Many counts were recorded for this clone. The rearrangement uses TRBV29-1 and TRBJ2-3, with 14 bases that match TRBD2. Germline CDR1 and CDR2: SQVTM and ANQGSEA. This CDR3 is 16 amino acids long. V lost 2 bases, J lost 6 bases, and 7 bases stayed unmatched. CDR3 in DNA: TGCAGCGTTGAAAAGACTAGCGGGAGGGAGATGGATACGCAGTATTTT. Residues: CSVEKTSGREMDTQYF.

Written as DNA, the CDR3 is TGTGCCAGCAGTCTCGAGGACAGGGCGAACACTGAAGCTTTCTTT. Its protein is CASSLEDRANTEAFF. This chain connects TRBV6-1 to TRBJ1-1, with 8 bases matching TRBD1. J was trimmed by 1 base and V by 5 bases; bases with no gene match: 6. CDR3 length equals 15 residues. Germline CDR1 MNHNS, CDR2 SASEGT.

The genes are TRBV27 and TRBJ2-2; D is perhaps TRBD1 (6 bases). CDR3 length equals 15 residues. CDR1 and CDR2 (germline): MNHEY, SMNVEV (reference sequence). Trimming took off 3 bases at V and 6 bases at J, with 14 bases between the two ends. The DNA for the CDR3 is TGTGCCAGCAGTTTCTCCGTGGGGGCCGCCGGGGAGCTGTTTTTT. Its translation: CASSFSVGAAGELFF.

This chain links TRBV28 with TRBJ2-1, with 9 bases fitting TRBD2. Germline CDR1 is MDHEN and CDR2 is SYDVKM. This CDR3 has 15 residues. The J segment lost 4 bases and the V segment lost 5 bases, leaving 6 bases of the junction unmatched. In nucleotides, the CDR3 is TGTGCCAGCAGTAAGCTAGCGGGACAATACAATGAGCAGTTCTTC. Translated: CASSKLAGQYNEQFF.

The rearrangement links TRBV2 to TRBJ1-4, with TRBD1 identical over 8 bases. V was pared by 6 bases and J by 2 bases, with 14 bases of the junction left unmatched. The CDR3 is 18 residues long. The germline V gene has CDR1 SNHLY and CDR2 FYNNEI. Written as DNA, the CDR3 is TGTGCCAGCAGAGAACAGGGGGGGCGAGTAAGGACTAATGAAAAACTGTTTTTT. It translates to CASREQGGRVRTNEKLFF.

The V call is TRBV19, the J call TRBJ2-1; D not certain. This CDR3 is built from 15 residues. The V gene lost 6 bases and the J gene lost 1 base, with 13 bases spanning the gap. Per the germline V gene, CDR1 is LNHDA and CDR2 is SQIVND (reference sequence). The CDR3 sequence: CASSEARWSYNEQFF. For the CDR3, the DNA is TGTGCCAGTAGCGAAGCTAGATGGTCCTACAATGAGCAGTTCTTC.

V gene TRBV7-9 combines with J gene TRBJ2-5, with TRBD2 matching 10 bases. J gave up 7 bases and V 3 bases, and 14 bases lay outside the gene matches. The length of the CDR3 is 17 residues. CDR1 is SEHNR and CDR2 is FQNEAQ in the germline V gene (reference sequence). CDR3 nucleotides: TGTGCCAGCAGCTTGCCCTGGGGGCTAGCGGGAGAGGTGACCCAGTACTTC. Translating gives CASSLPWGLAGEVTQYF.

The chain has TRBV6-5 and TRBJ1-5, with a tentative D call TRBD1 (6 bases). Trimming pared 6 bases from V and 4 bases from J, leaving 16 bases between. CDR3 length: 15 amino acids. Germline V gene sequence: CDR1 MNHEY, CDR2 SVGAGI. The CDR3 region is CASSLSGGANQPQHF. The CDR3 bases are TGTGCCAGCAGCTTGAGCGGGGGCGCGAATCAGCCCCAGCATTTT.

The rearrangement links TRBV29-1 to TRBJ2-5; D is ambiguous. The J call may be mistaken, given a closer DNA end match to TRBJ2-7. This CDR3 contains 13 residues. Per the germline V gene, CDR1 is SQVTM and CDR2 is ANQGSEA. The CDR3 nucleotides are TGCAGCGTTCAGCACGTCGATATCTACGAGCAGTACTTC. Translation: CSVQHVDIYEQYF.

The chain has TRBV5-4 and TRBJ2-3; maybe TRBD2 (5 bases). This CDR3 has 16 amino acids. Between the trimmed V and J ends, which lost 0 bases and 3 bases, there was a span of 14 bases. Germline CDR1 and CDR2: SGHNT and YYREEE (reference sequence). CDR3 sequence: CASSLVWEPHTDTQYF. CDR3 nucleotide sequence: TGTGCCAGCAGCTTGGTTTGGGAGCCCCATACAGATACGCAGTATTTT.

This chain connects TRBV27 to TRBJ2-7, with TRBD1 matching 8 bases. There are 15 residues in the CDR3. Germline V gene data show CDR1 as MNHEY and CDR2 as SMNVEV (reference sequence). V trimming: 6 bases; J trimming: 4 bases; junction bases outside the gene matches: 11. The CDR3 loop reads CASRGPGQGNYEQYF. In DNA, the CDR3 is TGTGCCAGCAGAGGACCCGGACAGGGAAATTACGAGCAGTACTTC.

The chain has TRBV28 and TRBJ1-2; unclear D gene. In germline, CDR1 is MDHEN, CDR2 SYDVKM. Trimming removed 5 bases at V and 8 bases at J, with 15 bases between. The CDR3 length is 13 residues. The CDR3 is CASSRGSLFGYTF. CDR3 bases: TGTGCCAGCAGTCGTGGCAGTTTATTCGGCTACACCTTC.

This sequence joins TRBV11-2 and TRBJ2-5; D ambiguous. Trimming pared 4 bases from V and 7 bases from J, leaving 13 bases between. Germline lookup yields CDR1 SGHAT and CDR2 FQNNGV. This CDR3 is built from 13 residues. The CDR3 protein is CASSSRSEVTQYF. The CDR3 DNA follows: TGTGCCAGCAGCTCAAGATCCGAGGTGACCCAGTACTTC.

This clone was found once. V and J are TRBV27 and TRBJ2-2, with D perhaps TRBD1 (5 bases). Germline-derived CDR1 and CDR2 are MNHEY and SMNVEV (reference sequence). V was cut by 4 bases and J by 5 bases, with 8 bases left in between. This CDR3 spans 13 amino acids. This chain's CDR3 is CASSYHRTGELFF. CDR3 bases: TGTGCCAGCAGTTACCACAGGACCGGGGAGCTGTTTTTT.

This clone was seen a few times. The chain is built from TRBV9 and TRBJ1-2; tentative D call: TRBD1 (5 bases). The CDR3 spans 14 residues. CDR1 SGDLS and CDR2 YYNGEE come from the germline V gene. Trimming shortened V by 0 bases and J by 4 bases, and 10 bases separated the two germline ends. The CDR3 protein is CASSVAGTSYGYTF. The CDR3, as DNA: TGTGCCAGCAGCGTAGCCGGGACGAGCTATGGCTACACCTTC.